This T cell receptor (beta chain) was found in a study of blood T cell repertoires in COVID-19. This CDR3 contains 13 residues. Looked up from germline, CDR1 is WNHNN and CDR2 is SYGVQD (reference sequence). V was pared by 5 bases and J by 3 bases, with 9 bases between. TCRdb keeps only in-frame clones here, not all; method: immunoSEQ multiplex PCR. The data show more than 45,000 clones, more than 65% seen once. This clone was counted between two and nine times. The origin of this receptor is a man older than 75 with COVID-19, enrolled during active disease. The source material was peripheral blood. This rearrangement joins TRBV10-1 to TRBJ2-3, with D uncertain. CDR3 sequence reads: CASSPSGTDTQYF. CDR3 bases: TGCGCCAGCAGTCCGAGTGGTACAGATACGCAGTATTTT.